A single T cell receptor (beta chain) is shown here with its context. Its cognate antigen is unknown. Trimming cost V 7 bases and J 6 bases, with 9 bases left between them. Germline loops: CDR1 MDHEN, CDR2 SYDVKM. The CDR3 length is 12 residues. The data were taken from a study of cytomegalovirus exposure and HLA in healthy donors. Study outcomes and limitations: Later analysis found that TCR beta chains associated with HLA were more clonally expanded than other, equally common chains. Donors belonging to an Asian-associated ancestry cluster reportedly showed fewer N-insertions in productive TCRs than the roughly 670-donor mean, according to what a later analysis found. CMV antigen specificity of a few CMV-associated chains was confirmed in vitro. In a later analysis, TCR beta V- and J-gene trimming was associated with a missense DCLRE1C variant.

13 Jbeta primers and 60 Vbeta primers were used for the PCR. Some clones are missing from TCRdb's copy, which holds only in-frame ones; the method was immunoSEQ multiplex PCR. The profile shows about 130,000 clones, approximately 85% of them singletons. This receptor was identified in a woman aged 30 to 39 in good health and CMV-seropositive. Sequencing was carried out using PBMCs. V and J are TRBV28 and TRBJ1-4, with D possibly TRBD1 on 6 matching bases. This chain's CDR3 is CASTQGYEKLFF. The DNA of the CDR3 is TGTGCCAGCACCCAGGGGTATGAAAAACTGTTTTTT.